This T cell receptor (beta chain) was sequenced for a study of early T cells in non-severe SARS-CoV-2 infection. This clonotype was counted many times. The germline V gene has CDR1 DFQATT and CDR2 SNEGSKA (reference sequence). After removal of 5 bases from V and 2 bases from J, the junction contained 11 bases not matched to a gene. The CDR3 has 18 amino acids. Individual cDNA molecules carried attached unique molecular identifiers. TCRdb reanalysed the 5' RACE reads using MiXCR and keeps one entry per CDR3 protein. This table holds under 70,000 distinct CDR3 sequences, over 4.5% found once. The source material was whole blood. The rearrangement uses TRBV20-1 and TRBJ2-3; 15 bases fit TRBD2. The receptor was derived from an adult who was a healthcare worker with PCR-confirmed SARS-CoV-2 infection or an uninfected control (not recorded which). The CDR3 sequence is CSASQGLAGGSITDTQYF. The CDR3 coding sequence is TGCAGTGCTTCCCAGGGACTAGCGGGGGGTAGCATCACAGATACGCAGTATTTT.